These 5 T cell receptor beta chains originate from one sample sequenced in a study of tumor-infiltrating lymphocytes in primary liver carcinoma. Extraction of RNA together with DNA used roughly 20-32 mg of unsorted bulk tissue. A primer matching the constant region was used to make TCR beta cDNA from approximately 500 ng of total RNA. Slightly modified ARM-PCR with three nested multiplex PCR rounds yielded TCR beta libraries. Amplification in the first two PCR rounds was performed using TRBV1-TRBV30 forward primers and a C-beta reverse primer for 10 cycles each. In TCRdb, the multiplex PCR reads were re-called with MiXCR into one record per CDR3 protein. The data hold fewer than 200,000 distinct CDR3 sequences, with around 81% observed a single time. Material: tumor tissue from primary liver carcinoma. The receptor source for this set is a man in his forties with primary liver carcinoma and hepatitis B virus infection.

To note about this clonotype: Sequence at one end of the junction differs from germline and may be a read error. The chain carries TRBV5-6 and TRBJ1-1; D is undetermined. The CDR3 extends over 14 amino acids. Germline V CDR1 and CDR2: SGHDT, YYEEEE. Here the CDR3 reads CASSFHAFNTEAFF. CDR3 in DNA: TGTGCTAGCAGCTTTCACGCATTTAACACTGAAGCTTTCTTT. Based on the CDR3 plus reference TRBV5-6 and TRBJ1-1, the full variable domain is DAGVTQSPTHLIKTRGQQVTLRCSPKSGHDTVSWYQQALGQGPQFIFQYYEEEERQRGNFPDRFSGHQFPNYSSELNVNALLLGDSALYLCASSFHAFNTEAFFGQGTRLTVV.

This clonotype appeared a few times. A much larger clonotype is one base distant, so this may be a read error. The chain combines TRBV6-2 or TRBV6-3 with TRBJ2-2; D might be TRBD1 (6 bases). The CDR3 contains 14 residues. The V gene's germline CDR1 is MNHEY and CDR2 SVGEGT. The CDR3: CASRGDTYTRELFF. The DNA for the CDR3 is TGTGCCAGTCGAGGGGACACTTACACCAGGGAGCTGTTTTTT.

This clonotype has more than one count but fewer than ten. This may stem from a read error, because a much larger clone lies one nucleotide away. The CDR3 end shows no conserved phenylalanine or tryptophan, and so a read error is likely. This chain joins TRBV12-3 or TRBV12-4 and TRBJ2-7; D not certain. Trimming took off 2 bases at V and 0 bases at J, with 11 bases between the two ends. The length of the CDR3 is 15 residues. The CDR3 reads CASSLRQASSYEQYL. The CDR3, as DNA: TGTGCCAGCAGTTTACGGCAGGCCAGCTCCTACGAGCAGTACCTC.

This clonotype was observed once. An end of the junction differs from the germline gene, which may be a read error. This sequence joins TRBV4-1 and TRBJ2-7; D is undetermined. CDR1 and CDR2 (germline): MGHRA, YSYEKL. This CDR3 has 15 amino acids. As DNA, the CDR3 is TGCGCCAGCAGTCAAGGGCCTGGCGTGTACGACGAGCAGTATTTC. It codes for CASSQGPGVYDEQYF.

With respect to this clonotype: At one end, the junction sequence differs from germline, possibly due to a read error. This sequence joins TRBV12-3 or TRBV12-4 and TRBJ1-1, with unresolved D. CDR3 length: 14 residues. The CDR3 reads CASSFTGQNTEAFF. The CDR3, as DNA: TGCGCCAGCAGTTTCACGGGCCAGAACACTGAAGCTTTCTTT.